The rows below give T cell receptor beta chains drawn from one sample of a study of CD8 T cells in Susac syndrome. TCRdb reanalysed the immunoSEQ multiplex PCR reads using MiXCR and keeps one entry per CDR3 protein. Of approximately 190,000 distinct CDR3 sequences listed, approximately 95% are singletons. The sequenced material came from CD4+ T cells from PBMCs. The receptors stem from a human donor with Susac syndrome. The CDR3 runs from the conserved cysteine through the conserved F or W. The D gene is left open where the match is weak. The size field is filled for only some rows; it gives once, few, many or a size class.

cdr3_nt cdr3_aa v_call clone_size j_call d_call
TGCGCCAGCAGCCAAGTGGGGCGGGGGGCCGATTCCTACAATGAGCAGTTCTTC CASSQVGRGADSYNEQFF TRBV4-3 NA TRBJ2-1 TRBD2
TGTGCCAGCAGCGCAGCCGGGAGATGGGAGACCCAGTACTTC CASSAAGRWETQYF TRBV5-4 NA TRBJ2-5 NA
TGTGCCAGCAGCCAAGGAGCGGTGTCCCGGGTGAGCGAGCAGTACTTC CASSQGAVSRVSEQYF TRBV3-1 once TRBJ2-7 NA
TGTGCCACCAGGGACAGGGGTAACACTGAAGCTTTCTTT CATRDRGNTEAFF TRBV24-1 once TRBJ1-1 TRBD1
TGTGCCTTTCAGGCTTTCACAGATACGCAGTATTTT CAFQAFTDTQYF TRBV30 NA TRBJ2-3 NA
TGCAGCGCCGGGACAGGGTATAACGGGGAGCTGTTTTTT CSAGTGYNGELFF TRBV29-1 NA TRBJ2-2 TRBD1
TGCGCCAGCAGCTCCGGACTAGCGGCTTCCTACAATGAGCAGTTCTTC CASSSGLAASYNEQFF TRBV5-1 NA TRBJ2-1 TRBD2
TGTGCCAGCAGCTTGGCGGGGGGGCCGAGCGAGCAGTACTTC CASSLAGGPSEQYF TRBV7-2 NA TRBJ2-7 TRBD2
TGTGCCAGCAGCGTAGTTGCCGGGTATAACACCGGGGAGCTGTTTTTT CASSVVAGYNTGELFF TRBV9 NA TRBJ2-2 NA
TGCGCCAGCAGACACCTCGAAGAGAGGCTGAATTCACCCCTCCACTTT CASRHLEERLNSPLHF TRBV5-1 NA TRBJ1-6 NA
TGTGCCAGCAGCCGAGCGGGGGAGCAGTACTTC CASSRAGEQYF TRBV5-6 NA TRBJ2-7 TRBD2
TGTGCCATCAGTGAGCCTGGGACAGGGCTGACAGATACGCAGTATTTT CAISEPGTGLTDTQYF TRBV10-3 NA TRBJ2-3 TRBD1
TGTGCCAGCAGTTACCGGGGGGCAGGAGAAAAACTGTTTTTT CASSYRGAGEKLFF TRBV6-5 once TRBJ1-4 NA
TGTGCCTGGACTGGATGGCGGACGGGAGCCTACGAGCAGTACTTC CAWTGWRTGAYEQYF TRBV30 NA TRBJ2-7 NA
TGTGCCACCAGGTTAGGGACGAACACTGAAGCTTTCTTT CATRLGTNTEAFF TRBV6-5 NA TRBJ1-1 NA
TGTGCCAGCAGTGCGGCAGGGGGCTTCACCGGGGAGCTGTTTTTT CASSAAGGFTGELFF TRBV2 NA TRBJ2-2 TRBD1
TGTGCCAGCAGCTCAGTACTAGGCCCGAGCACAGATACGCAGTATTTT CASSSVLGPSTDTQYF TRBV7-9 NA TRBJ2-3 NA
TGTGCCAGCAGTCGACAGACAGGGGCGCCTGAAGCTTTCTTT CASSRQTGAPEAFF TRBV27 once TRBJ1-1 TRBD1
TGTGCCAGCAGCTACAGGGGAGTAAATGAGCAGTTCTTC CASSYRGVNEQFF TRBV5-4 NA TRBJ2-1 TRBD1
TGCAGCGTCAAAGGGGGGTGGAGCGAGCAGTACTTC CSVKGGWSEQYF TRBV29-1 once TRBJ2-7 NA
TGTGCCAGCCATAGCTGGGGCACCGGGGAGCTGTTTTTT CASHSWGTGELFF TRBV11-2 NA TRBJ2-2 NA
TGTGCCAGCAGCCAAGGGGACAGGGAGACAGATACGCAGTATTTT CASSQGDRETDTQYF TRBV3-1 NA TRBJ2-3 TRBD1
TGTGCCAGCTCAACACTAGCGGGGGGGCCTTCTCCCTACGAGCAGTACTTC CASSTLAGGPSPYEQYF TRBV18 NA TRBJ2-7 TRBD2
TGTGCCAGCAGTTCTCGGGGGGGCGGCACAGATACGCAGTATTTT CASSSRGGGTDTQYF TRBV28 NA TRBJ2-3 TRBD2
TGTGCCAGCAGCCCGGGGGGCCTATATCCCTACGAGCAGTACTTC CASSPGGLYPYEQYF TRBV7-2 NA TRBJ2-7 NA
TGTGCCAGCAGTTTGGGGGGGGGTCCGGACACTGAAGCTTTCTTT CASSLGGGPDTEAFF TRBV28 NA TRBJ1-1 NA
TGTGCCAGCAGGATCGCGACCCCCTTTTCGAATGAGCAGTTCTTC CASRIATPFSNEQFF TRBV12-3/TRBV12-4 NA TRBJ2-1 NA
TGTGCCTGGAGGGGGGACAGCCCTAACTATGGCTACACCTTC CAWRGDSPNYGYTF TRBV30 NA TRBJ1-2 TRBD1
TGTGCAAGTCGCTTAGAGGGGAAGGAGGGGCGAAGCACAGATACGCAGTATTTT CASRLEGKEGRSTDTQYF TRBV12-2 NA TRBJ2-3 NA
TGTGCCAGCAGCTTTACCGGGACAGGGGGCAGTGAGCAGTTCTTC CASSFTGTGGSEQFF TRBV7-2 NA TRBJ2-1 TRBD1
TGCGCCAGCAGCCAAGATAGGCGGATTTACAATTCACCCCTCCACTTT CASSQDRRIYNSPLHF TRBV4-3 NA TRBJ1-6 NA
TGCAGTGCTAGTCACAACGCTGGGGCCAACGTCCTGACTTTC CSASHNAGANVLTF TRBV20-1 NA TRBJ2-6 NA
TGTGCCAGCAGCCAGGGAAGGGTACACAATGAGCAGTTCTTC CASSQGRVHNEQFF TRBV3-1 few TRBJ2-1 NA
TGTGCCAGCAGTTTAAAGGGACAGCTTCAGCCCCAGCATTTT CASSLKGQLQPQHF TRBV12-3/TRBV12-4 NA TRBJ1-5 TRBD1
TGTGCCAGCATCTTAAGCGTGACTAGGGGTTCCACAGATACGCAGTATTTT CASILSVTRGSTDTQYF TRBV7-9 NA TRBJ2-3 NA
TGTGCCAGCAGCTTAGAGAGCGATGGGACCCAGTACTTC CASSLESDGTQYF TRBV5-4 NA TRBJ2-5 NA
TGTGCCAGCAGCGTGGCAGAAAATTCACCCCTCCACTTT CASSVAENSPLHF TRBV7-3 NA TRBJ1-6 NA
TGTGCCAGCAACCCCTCAGGGCGGATACTGTGGGCTTTCTTT CASNPSGRILWAFF TRBV11-2 NA TRBJ1-1 NA
TGTGCCAGCAGTTTTCTCGGGACAGCCGTTAATGAAAAACTGTTTTTT CASSFLGTAVNEKLFF TRBV27 NA TRBJ1-4 TRBD1
TGTGCCAGCAGCGTAGTGGAGGAAACGCAGTATTTT CASSVVEETQYF TRBV9 once TRBJ2-3 NA
TGCAGCGTTTGGGGTGGGGCTAGCGGATTACCGAACACCGGGGAGCTGTTTTTT CSVWGGASGLPNTGELFF TRBV29-1 NA TRBJ2-2 TRBD2
TGTGCCAGCAGCGGACTAGCGGGGTCCACAGATACGCAGTATTTT CASSGLAGSTDTQYF TRBV5-6 NA TRBJ2-3 TRBD2
TGTGCCAGCACCCTGGGCGGGGGCAGGGAGACCCAGTACTTC CASTLGGGRETQYF TRBV6-5 NA TRBJ2-5 NA
TGTGCCTGGAGCGCCGGGACCCTCTATGGCTACACCTTC CAWSAGTLYGYTF TRBV30 NA TRBJ1-2 NA
TGTGCCAGCAGTCCCCCGGGACTATATGGCTACACCTTC CASSPPGLYGYTF TRBV5-4 NA TRBJ1-2 NA
TGTGCCAGCAGCACACTAGCGGACGATACGGAGCTGTTTTTT CASSTLADDTELFF TRBV3-1 NA TRBJ2-2 TRBD2
TGCAGTGCTTCGAACAGGGGCTACGAGCAGTACTTC CSASNRGYEQYF TRBV20-1 NA TRBJ2-7 TRBD1
TGTGCCAGCAGCTCGCACAGGGGAAGGGAGACCCAGTACTTC CASSSHRGRETQYF TRBV7-9 NA TRBJ2-5 TRBD1
TGTGCCAGCAGCTTAGAACGAGGACTAGCGGGGATATTCTACGAGCAGTACTTC CASSLERGLAGIFYEQYF TRBV7-2 NA TRBJ2-7 TRBD2
TGTGCCAGCAGCGAGCTGACGACAGGGGATGGGAGTAATGGCTACACCTTC CASSELTTGDGSNGYTF TRBV9 NA TRBJ1-2 TRBD1
TGCAGCGTTGAGCTTAGCGGGGGGAAACAAGAGACCCAGTACTTC CSVELSGGKQETQYF TRBV29-1 once TRBJ2-5 TRBD2
TGTGCCAGCAGCGCCCGGACAGGAGACCTATATGGCTACACCTTC CASSARTGDLYGYTF TRBV3-1 NA TRBJ1-2 TRBD1
TGCGCCAGCAGCCAAGTCGGAACTAATGAAAAACTGTTTTTT CASSQVGTNEKLFF TRBV4-1 NA TRBJ1-4 NA
TGTGCCAGCAGCCAAGCCAGGGACAGGGTAAAGTACTATGAGCAGTTCTTC CASSQARDRVKYYEQFF TRBV4-2 NA TRBJ2-1 TRBD1